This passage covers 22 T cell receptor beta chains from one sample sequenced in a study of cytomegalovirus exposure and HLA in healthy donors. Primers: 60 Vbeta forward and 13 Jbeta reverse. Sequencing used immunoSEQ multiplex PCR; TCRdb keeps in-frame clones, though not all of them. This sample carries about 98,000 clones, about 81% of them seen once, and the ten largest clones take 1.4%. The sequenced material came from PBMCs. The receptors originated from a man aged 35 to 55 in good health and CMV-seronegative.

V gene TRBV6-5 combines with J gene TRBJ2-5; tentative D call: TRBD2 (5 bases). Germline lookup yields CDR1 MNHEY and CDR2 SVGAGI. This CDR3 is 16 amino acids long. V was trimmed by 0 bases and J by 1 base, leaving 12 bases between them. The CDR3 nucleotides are TGTGCCAGCAGTTACTCGGGAGACACGGCCCAAGAGACCCAGTACTTC. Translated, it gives CASSYSGDTAQETQYF.

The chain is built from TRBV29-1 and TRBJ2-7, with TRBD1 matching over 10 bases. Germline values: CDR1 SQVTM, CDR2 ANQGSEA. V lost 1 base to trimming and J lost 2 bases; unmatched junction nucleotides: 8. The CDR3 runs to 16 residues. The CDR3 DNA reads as TGCAGCGTTGAAGCCACCTTTGGGACAGGGGCCTACGAGCAGTACTTC. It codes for CSVEATFGTGAYEQYF.

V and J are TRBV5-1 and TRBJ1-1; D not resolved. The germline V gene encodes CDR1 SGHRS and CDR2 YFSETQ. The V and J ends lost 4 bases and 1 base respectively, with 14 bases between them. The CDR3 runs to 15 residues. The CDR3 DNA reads TGCGCCAGCAGCGAAAAGATATCAGGGAACACTGAAGCTTTCTTT. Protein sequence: CASSEKISGNTEAFF. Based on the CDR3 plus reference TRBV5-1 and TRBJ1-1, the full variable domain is KAGVTQTPRYLIKTRGQQVTLSCSPISGHRSVSWYQQTPGQGLQFLFEYFSETQRNKGNFPGRFSGRQFSNSRSEMNVSTLELGDSALYLCASSEKISGNTEAFFGQGTRLTVV.

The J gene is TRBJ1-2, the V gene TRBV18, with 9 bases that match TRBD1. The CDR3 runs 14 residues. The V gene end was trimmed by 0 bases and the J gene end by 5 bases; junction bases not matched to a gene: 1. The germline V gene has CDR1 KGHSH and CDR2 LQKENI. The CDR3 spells CASSPPGTGYGYTF. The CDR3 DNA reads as TGTGCCAGCTCACCACCCGGGACAGGGTATGGCTACACCTTC.

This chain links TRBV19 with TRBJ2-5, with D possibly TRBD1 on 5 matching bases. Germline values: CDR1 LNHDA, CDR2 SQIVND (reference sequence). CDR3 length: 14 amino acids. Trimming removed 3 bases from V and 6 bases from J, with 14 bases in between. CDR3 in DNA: TGTGCCAGTAGTATTGATGGCAGGGTAAAGACCCAGTACTTC. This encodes CASSIDGRVKTQYF.

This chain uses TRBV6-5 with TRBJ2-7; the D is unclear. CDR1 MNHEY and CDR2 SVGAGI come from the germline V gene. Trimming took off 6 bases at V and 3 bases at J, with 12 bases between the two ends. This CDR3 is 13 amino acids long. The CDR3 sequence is CASSRYSFYEQYF. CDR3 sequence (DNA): TGTGCCAGCAGCCGGTACAGTTTCTACGAGCAGTACTTC.

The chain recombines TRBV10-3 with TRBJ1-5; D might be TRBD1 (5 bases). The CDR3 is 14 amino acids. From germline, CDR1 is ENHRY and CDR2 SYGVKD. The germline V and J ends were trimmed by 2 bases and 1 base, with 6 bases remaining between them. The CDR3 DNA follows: TGTGCCATCAGTGAGGGGGCGAGCAATCAGCCCCAGCATTTT. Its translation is CAISEGASNQPQHF.

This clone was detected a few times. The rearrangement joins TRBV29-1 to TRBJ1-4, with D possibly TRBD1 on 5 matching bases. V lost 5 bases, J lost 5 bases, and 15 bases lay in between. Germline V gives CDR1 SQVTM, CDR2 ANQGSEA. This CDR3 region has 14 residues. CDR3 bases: TGCAGCGTTAAAATGACAGTCACAAATGAAAAACTGTTTTTT. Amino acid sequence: CSVKMTVTNEKLFF. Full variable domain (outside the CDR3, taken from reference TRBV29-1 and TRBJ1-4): SAVISQKPSRDICQRGTSLTIQCQVDSQVTMMFWYRQQPGQSLTLIATANQGSEATYESGFVIDKFPISRPNLTFSTLTVSNMSPEDSSIYLCSVKMTVTNEKLFFGSGTQLSVL.

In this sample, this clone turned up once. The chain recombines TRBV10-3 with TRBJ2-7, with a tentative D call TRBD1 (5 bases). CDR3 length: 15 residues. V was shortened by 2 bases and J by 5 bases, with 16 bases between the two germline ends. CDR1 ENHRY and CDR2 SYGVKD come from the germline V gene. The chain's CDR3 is CAISENGATRDEQYF. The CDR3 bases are TGTGCCATCAGTGAGAATGGGGCTACCAGGGACGAGCAGTACTTC.

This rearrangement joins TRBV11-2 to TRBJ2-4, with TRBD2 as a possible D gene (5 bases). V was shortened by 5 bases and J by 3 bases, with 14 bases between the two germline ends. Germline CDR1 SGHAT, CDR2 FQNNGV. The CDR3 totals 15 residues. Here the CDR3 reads CASSPRVGFKNIQYF. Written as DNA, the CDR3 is TGTGCCAGCAGCCCGAGGGTGGGATTCAAAAACATTCAGTACTTC.

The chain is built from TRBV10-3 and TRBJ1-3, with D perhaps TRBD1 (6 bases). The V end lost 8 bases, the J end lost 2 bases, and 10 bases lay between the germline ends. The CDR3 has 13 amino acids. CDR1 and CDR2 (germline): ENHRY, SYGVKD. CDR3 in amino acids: CAIEDSPGNTIYF. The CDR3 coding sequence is TGTGCCATCGAGGACAGTCCTGGAAACACCATATATTTT.

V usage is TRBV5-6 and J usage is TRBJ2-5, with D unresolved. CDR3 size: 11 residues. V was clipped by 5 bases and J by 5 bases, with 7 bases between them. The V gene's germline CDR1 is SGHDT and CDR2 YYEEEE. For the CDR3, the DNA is TGTGCCAGCAGTTCTTTGGAGACCCAGTACTTC. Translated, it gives CASSSLETQYF.

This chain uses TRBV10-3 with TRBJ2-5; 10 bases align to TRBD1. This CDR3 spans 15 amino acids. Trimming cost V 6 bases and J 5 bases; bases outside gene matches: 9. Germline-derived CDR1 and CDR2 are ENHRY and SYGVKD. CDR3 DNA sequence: TGTGCCATCAGGGAGAGACAGGGGGCCGGGGAGACCCAGTACTTC. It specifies CAIRERQGAGETQYF.

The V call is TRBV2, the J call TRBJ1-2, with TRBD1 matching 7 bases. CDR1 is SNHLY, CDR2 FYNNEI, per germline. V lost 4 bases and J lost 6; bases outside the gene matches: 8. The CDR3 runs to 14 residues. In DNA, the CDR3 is TGTGCCAGCAGTGCCCCGACAGGGCCAAATGGCTACACCTTC. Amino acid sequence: CASSAPTGPNGYTF.

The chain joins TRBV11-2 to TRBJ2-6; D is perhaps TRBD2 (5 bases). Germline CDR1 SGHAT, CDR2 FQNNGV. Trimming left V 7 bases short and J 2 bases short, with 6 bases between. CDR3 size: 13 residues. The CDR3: CASTGTGANVLTF. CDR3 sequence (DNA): TGTGCCAGCACGGGGACTGGGGCCAACGTCCTGACTTTC. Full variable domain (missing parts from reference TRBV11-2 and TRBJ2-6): EAGVAQSPRYKIIEKRQSVAFWCNPISGHATLYWYQQILGQGPKLLIQFQNNGVVDDSQLPKDRFSAERLKGVDSTLKIQPAKLEDSAVYLCASTGTGANVLTFGAGSRLTVL.

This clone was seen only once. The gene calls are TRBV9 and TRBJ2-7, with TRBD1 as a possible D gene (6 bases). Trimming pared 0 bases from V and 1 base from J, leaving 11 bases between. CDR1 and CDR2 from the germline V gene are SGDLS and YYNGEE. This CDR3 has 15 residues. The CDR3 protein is CASSVEIGQSYEQYF. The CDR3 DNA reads TGTGCCAGCAGCGTAGAGATCGGACAGTCCTACGAGCAGTACTTC.

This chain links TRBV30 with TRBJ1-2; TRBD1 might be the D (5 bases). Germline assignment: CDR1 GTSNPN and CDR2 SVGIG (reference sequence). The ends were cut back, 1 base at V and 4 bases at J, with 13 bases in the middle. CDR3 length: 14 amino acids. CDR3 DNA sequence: TGTGCCTGGAGTGAGGGACTGGGAGTCTATGGCTACACCTTC. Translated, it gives CAWSEGLGVYGYTF.

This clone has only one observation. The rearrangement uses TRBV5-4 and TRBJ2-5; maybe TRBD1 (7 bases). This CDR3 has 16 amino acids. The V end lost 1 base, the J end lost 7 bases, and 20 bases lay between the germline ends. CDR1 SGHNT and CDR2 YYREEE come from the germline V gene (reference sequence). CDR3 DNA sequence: TGTGCCAGCAGCTTGAGGGGGACAGCGGGTTTCGGGACCCAGTACTTC. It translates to CASSLRGTAGFGTQYF.

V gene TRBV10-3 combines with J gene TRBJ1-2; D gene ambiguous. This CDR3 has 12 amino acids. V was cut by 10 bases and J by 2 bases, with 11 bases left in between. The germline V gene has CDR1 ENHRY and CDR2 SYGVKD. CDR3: CATRTGNYGYTF. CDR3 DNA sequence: TGTGCCACCCGGACTGGGAACTATGGCTACACCTTC.

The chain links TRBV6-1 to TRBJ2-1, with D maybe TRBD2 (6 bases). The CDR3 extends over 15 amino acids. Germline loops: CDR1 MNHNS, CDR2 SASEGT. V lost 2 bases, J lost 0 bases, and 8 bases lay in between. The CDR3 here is CASSERGSSYNEQFF. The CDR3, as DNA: TGTGCCAGCAGTGAACGGGGGAGCTCCTACAATGAGCAGTTCTTC.

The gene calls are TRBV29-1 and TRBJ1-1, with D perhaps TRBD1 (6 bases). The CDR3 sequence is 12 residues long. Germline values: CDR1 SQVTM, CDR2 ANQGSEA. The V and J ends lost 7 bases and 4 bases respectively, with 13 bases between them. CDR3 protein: CSGGGGGTEAFF. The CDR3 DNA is TGCAGCGGGGGGGGCGGCGGCACTGAAGCTTTCTTT.

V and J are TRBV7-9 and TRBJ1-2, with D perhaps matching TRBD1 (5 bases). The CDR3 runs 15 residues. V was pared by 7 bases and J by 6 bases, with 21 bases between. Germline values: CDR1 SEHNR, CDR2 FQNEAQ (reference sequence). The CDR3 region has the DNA TGTGCCAGCACCCCCTCCTCGGGGGTTGTCGATGGCTACACCTTC. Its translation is CASTPSSGVVDGYTF. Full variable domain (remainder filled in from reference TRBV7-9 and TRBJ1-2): DTGVSQNPRHKITKRGQNVTFRCDPISEHNRLYWYRQTLGQGPEFLTYFQNEAQLEKSRLLSDRFSAERPKGSFSTLEIQRTEQGDSAMYLCASTPSSGVVDGYTFGSGTRLTVV.